This T cell receptor beta chain was sequenced for a study of HIV-infected patients and healthy controls. Germline V gene lookup returns CDR1 SGHNT and CDR2 YYREEE (reference sequence). The length of the CDR3 is 14 residues. The V segment lost 3 bases and the J segment 6 bases; nucleotides outside the gene matches: 9. TCRdb re-called the 5' RACE reads with MiXCR, one entry per CDR3 protein. The sample consists of around 67,000 distinct CDR3 sequences, around 17% of them appearing once. This clonotype was counted between two and nine times. Material: CD4+ T cells from blood. This clonotype originated in a human donor in good health. The chain is built from TRBV5-4 and TRBJ2-7; TRBD2 matches at 7 bases. DNA for the CDR3: TGTGCCAGCAGCTCGAAGGGAGGGAAAGGCGAGCAGTACTTC. It translates to CASSSKGGKGEQYF.